The following is a TCR beta chain sequence with its context. The sample is drawn from a study of blood T cell repertoires in COVID-19. Study-wide background: COVID-19 samples collected from the United States, Italy and Spain covered acute and convalescent phases. T cells, B-cell-depleted T cells, or PBMCs provided the cDNA or gDNA that served as material.

Germline lookup yields CDR1 SGHTA and CDR2 FQGNSA. With 5 bases removed from V and 4 bases from J, the gap between germline ends came to 14 bases. The CDR3 covers 14 residues. The authors' processing: Nucleated cell number was recorded as an estimate derived from reference gene primer amplification. Clones were sequenced by immunoSEQ multiplex PCR, and TCRdb holds only the in-frame ones, with some missing. From that table come the V and J calls and clone size; the DNA was used to work out D and trimming. The sample records tens of thousands of clones, roughly 87% being singletons. The sequenced sample was peripheral blood. The clonotype comes from a woman between 50 and 59 years old with active or convalescent COVID-19. The V and J genes are TRBV7-2 and TRBJ1-1; TRBD1 might be the D (5 bases). CDR3 in DNA: TGTGCCAGCAGCACACAGGTGGGGGGCACTGAAGCTTTCTTT. The encoded protein is CASSTQVGGTEAFF.